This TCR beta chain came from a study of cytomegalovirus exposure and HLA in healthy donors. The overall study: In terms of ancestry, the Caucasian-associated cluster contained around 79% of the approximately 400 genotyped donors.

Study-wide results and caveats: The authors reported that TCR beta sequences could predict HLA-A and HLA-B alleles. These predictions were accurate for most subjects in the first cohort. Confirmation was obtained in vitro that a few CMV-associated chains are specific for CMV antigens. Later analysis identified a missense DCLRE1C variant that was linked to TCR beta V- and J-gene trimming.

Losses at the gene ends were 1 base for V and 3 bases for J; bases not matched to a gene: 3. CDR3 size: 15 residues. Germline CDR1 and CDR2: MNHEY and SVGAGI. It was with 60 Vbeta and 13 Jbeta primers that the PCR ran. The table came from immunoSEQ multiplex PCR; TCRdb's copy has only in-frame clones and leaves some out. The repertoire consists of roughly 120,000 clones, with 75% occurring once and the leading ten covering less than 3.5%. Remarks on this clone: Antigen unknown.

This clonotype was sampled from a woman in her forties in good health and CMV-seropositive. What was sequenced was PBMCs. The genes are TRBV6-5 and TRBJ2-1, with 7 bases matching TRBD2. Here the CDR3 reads CASSYLASGYNEQFF. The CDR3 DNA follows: TGTGCCAGCAGTTACTTGGCTAGCGGCTACAATGAGCAGTTCTTC.